These 7 T cell receptor beta chains were sequenced from one sample in a study of T cell repertoires in cytomegalovirus infection. Their recognized antigens are unknown. TCRdb analysed the reads with MiXCR anew, one entry per CDR3 protein. The repertoire has fewer than 1,000,000 distinct CDR3 sequences, 31% of them found once; the top ten carry about an eighth. The sequencing here drew on cultured CD8+ T cells from PBMCs, taken from culture after CMV antigen stimulation. Receptor source: a human donor in good health (CMV status not recorded). Some clones in this sample may be carry-over from other donors' samples.

The chain employs TRBV11-2 and TRBJ2-7, with D perhaps matching TRBD1 (5 bases). The germline V gene encodes CDR1 SGHAT and CDR2 FQNNGV. V was trimmed by 6 bases and J by 4 bases, leaving 10 bases between them. CDR3 size: 12 residues. CDR3 DNA: TGTGCCAGCAGTTTACAGGAGTACGAGCAGTACTTC. Translating gives CASSLQEYEQYF.

The chain recombines TRBV27 with TRBJ2-4, with 9 bases fitting TRBD1. Germline-derived CDR1 and CDR2 are MNHEY and SMNVEV (reference sequence). The CDR3 is 14 amino acids. V shed 4 bases and J 6 bases; nucleotides not matched to a gene: 4. DNA of the CDR3: TGTGCCAGCAGTTGGGACAGGGTAGGAAACATTCAGTACTTC. Translating it yields CASSWDRVGNIQYF.

This clonotype was found a few times. The gene calls are TRBV3-1 and TRBJ1-1, with a possible D match to TRBD1 (6 bases). The CDR3 loop spans 17 amino acids. Trimming removed 4 bases from V and 5 bases from J, with 23 bases in between. The germline CDR1 and CDR2 sequences are LGHDT and YNNKEL (reference sequence). This chain's CDR3 is CASSPYRDTLKGTEAFF. CDR3 coding DNA: TGTGCCAGCAGCCCATACCGGGACACTCTAAAGGGGACTGAAGCTTTCTTT.

V usage is TRBV19 and J usage is TRBJ2-2; D gene unclear. In germline, CDR1 is LNHDA, CDR2 SQIVND (reference sequence). V shed 7 bases and J shed 5 bases, with 17 bases lying between them. The CDR3 sequence is 15 residues long. The CDR3 here is CASMETPGRTGELFF. The CDR3 region has the DNA TGTGCCAGTATGGAGACACCCGGTAGGACCGGGGAGCTGTTTTTT.

V usage is TRBV7-3 and J usage is TRBJ2-3; TRBD2 agrees at 15 bases. Trimming took 5 bases from V and 4 from J; bases not matched to a gene: 4. Germline-derived CDR1 and CDR2 are SGHTA and FQGTGA. CDR3 length: 16 residues. The CDR3 DNA reads as TGTGCCAGCAGCGTGGGGACTAGCGGGGGGTCAGATACGCAGTATTTT. Amino acid sequence: CASSVGTSGGSDTQYF.

The rearrangement links TRBV19 to TRBJ1-2; D possibly corresponds to TRBD1 (6 bases). Germline assignment: CDR1 LNHDA and CDR2 SQIVND (reference sequence). V gave up 5 bases and J gave up 2 bases, with 18 bases separating them. The CDR3 runs 16 residues. CDR3: CASSQDRGTTNYGYTF. The CDR3 nucleotides are TGTGCCAGTAGTCAAGACCGCGGGACAACCAACTATGGCTACACCTTC.

The chain uses TRBV7-9 and TRBJ2-7; D is possibly TRBD1 (6 bases). CDR3 length: 16 residues. V dropped 5 bases and J dropped 4 bases, with 21 bases sitting between them. The germline V gene has CDR1 SEHNR and CDR2 FQNEAQ (reference sequence). The CDR3 here is CASSVPLTGTIYEQYF. CDR3 nucleotides: TGTGCCAGCAGCGTTCCCCTAACCGGGACAATTTACGAGCAGTACTTC.